These T cell receptor beta chains were read from a single sample in a study of blood T cell repertoires in COVID-19. Profiling relied on immunoSEQ multiplex PCR, and the TCRdb table lists in-frame clones only, not all of them. This table holds about 150,000 clones, around 85% found once. Material for sequencing was PBMCs or T cells enriched from blood (not recorded which). The receptor set was obtained from a middle-aged woman who had recovered from COVID-19. The CDR3 runs from the conserved cysteine through the conserved F or W. D genes are given only for firm matches. The size field is filled for only some rows; it gives once, few, many or a size class.

clone size | D gene | J gene | V gene | CDR3 DNA | CDR3 protein
NA | TRBD2 | TRBJ2-1 | TRBV10-3 | TGTGCCATCAGTGAGTACGCCGAGCGGGAGAAGCCCTACAATGAGCAGTTCTTC | CAISEYAEREKPYNEQFF
once | NA | TRBJ2-3 | TRBV29-1 | TGCAGCGTTGAAGGTGAGGCCTCCACAGATACGCAGTATTTT | CSVEGEASTDTQYF
NA | NA | TRBJ2-1 | TRBV18 | TGTGCCAGCTCACTAGATCTAGAGTCCTACAATGAGCAGTTCTTC | CASSLDLESYNEQFF
NA | TRBD1 | TRBJ2-7 | TRBV4-1 | TGCGCCAGCAGCCAAGCAGGGACAGGAGGGGCCTACGAGCAGTACTTC | CASSQAGTGGAYEQYF
NA | TRBD1 | TRBJ2-3 | TRBV5-1 | TGCGCCAGCAGCGGGGGACAGGGGGTAGATACGCAGTATTTT | CASSGGQGVDTQYF
NA | NA | TRBJ1-5 | TRBV20-1 | TGCAGTGCTAGTTTACAGGGAGGGAATCAGCCCCAGCATTTT | CSASLQGGNQPQHF
NA | NA | TRBJ2-1 | TRBV29-1 | TGCAGCGTTGAAGATCCCACTAGCCTTTTCGGCAATGAGCAGTTCTTC | CSVEDPTSLFGNEQFF
NA | NA | TRBJ2-2 | TRBV15 | TGTGCCACCAGCAGAGACGTCGACCGACTGCTCGCCGGGGAGCTGTTTTTT | CATSRDVDRLLAGELFF
NA | NA | TRBJ1-4 | TRBV6-1 | TGTGCCAGCAGTGAAGCGGGGGGGACCCGGGAAAAACTGTTTTTT | CASSEAGGTREKLFF
once | TRBD1 | TRBJ1-2 | TRBV6-5 | TGTGCCAGCAGTTACCTCGGACAGGGAAACGACGGCTACACCTTC | CASSYLGQGNDGYTF
NA | TRBD1 | TRBJ1-2 | TRBV19 | TGTGCCAGTAGTGAGGGACAGGGGGCGCGAGGCTACACCTTC | CASSEGQGARGYTF
NA | NA | TRBJ1-1 | TRBV9 | TGTGCCAGCAGCGTAGAAGGAGGCAGGGGAGACACTGAAGCTTTCTTT | CASSVEGGRGDTEAFF
NA | NA | TRBJ1-6 | TRBV5-1 | TGCGCCAGCAGCTTGCGTGCCGACACCAACCCATCACCCCTCCACTTT | CASSLRADTNPSPLHF
NA | NA | TRBJ1-1 | TRBV3-1/TRBV3-2 | TGTGCCAGCAGCCAGGAGGGTTGGGCTGAAGCTTTCTTT | CASSQEGWAEAFF
NA | NA | TRBJ2-6 | TRBV3-1/TRBV3-2 | TGTGCCAGCAGCCAAGATAGTGGGGCCAACGTCCTGACTTTC | CASSQDSGANVLTF
NA | NA | TRBJ2-7 | TRBV25-1 | TGTGCCAGCAGGGACAGTGACTACGTCGAGCAGTACTTC | CASRDSDYVEQYF
NA | TRBD1 | TRBJ1-5 | TRBV19 | TGTGCCAGTAGTGAGTATGACAGGGAAAGGCCTTATAGCAATCAGCCCCAGCATTTT | CASSEYDRERPYSNQPQHF
few | TRBD1 | TRBJ1-4 | TRBV7-9 | TGTGCCAGCAGCTTAGGCCCCCTGACAGGGGGAGGGGAAAAACTGTTTTTT | CASSLGPLTGGGEKLFF
NA | TRBD1 | TRBJ1-6 | TRBV9 | TGTGCCAGCAGCGCGGGGGAACCGGGACAGGGGTATTCACCCCTCCACTTT | CASSAGEPGQGYSPLHF
NA | NA | TRBJ2-3 | TRBV4-2 | TGTGCCAGCAGCCAAGAAGTGGCCTCGTACACAGATACGCAGTATTTT | CASSQEVASYTDTQYF
NA | NA | TRBJ1-1 | TRBV5-1 | TGCGCCAGCAGCTCCGGACAGAACACTGAAGCTTTCTTT | CASSSGQNTEAFF
NA | TRBD1 | TRBJ1-1 | TRBV4-1 | TGCGCCAGCAGCCAAGATGGCGAAACAGGGGGCCGGACTGAAGCTTTCTTT | CASSQDGETGGRTEAFF
NA | NA | TRBJ2-7 | TRBV27 | TGTGCCAGCAGTCTCTCAGCGGACTACGAGCAGTACTTC | CASSLSADYEQYF
NA | TRBD2 | TRBJ2-7 | TRBV4-1 | TGCGCCAGCAGCCAAGATAGACTAGCGAGAGACGAGCAGTACTTC | CASSQDRLARDEQYF
NA | NA | TRBJ2-5 | TRBV29-1 | TGCAGCGTTGTGGAGGGGTCAGAGACCCAGTACTTC | CSVVEGSETQYF
NA | NA | TRBJ1-2 | TRBV7-8 | TGTGCCAGCAGCCCCCCAGGCAGGTTAAACTATGGCTACACCTTC | CASSPPGRLNYGYTF
NA | TRBD1 | TRBJ1-1 | TRBV4-1 | TGCGCCAGCAGCCAAGACCCAGGGGGAGAGACTGAAGCTTTCTTT | CASSQDPGGETEAFF
once | TRBD2 | TRBJ2-1 | TRBV5-4 | TGTGCCAGCACTGGCGGGCTAGCGGGAGTTTCCCGGTATGATGAGCAGTTCTTC | CASTGGLAGVSRYDEQFF
NA | TRBD2 | TRBJ2-1 | TRBV5-1 | TGCGCCAGCAGCCGTGGAGTAGCGGGGGGGCTGGGTGAGCAGTTCTTC | CASSRGVAGGLGEQFF
few | NA | TRBJ1-1 | TRBV21-1 | TGTGCCAGCAGCAGCGGACAGGATCCTATGAACACTGAAGCTTTCTTT | CASSSGQDPMNTEAFF
NA | NA | TRBJ2-7 | TRBV7-6 | TGTGCCAGCAGCTTAGGTATCGCGGGACAGATCTACGAGCAGTACTTC | CASSLGIAGQIYEQYF
NA | NA | TRBJ1-4 | TRBV5-4 | TGTGCCAGCAGCTTCAGGGACACAGGTGAAAAACTGTTTTTT | CASSFRDTGEKLFF
NA | TRBD2 | TRBJ2-7 | TRBV12-3/TRBV12-4 | TGTGCCAGCAGTTTTGGGGGGGTCGAGCAGTACTTC | CASSFGGVEQYF
NA | TRBD2 | TRBJ2-1 | TRBV9 | TGTGCCAGCAGCGTAATCAGCGGGGGTGGGGTTGAGCAGTTCTTC | CASSVISGGGVEQFF
NA | NA | TRBJ2-7 | TRBV7-9 | TGTGCCAGCAGCTTAGGAGGAGCTTGGATTAGGGAGCAGTACTTC | CASSLGGAWIREQYF
few | NA | TRBJ2-1 | TRBV6-5 | TGTGCCAGCAAGGGGGAGATTTACTACAATGAGCAGTTCTTC | CASKGEIYYNEQFF
NA | NA | TRBJ1-4 | TRBV6-5 | TGTGCCAGCATGAGGGACACGAATGAAAAACTGTTTTTT | CASMRDTNEKLFF
NA | NA | TRBJ2-5 | TRBV27 | TGTGCCAGCAGACGGACAGGGAAGACTAGCGGAGGTGGGGAGACCCAGTACTTC | CASRRTGKTSGGGETQYF
once | TRBD1 | TRBJ2-2 | TRBV24-1 | TGTGCCACCCCCCGGGACAGGGGGAACACCGGGGAGCTGTTTTTT | CATPRDRGNTGELFF
NA | TRBD2 | TRBJ2-3 | TRBV28 | TGTGCCTCTAGCGGGGGTGCGGGGACAGATACGCAGTATTTT | CASSGGAGTDTQYF
NA | TRBD1 | TRBJ1-3 | TRBV10-3 | TGTGCCATCAGACCGGGACAGGGCTTCTCTGGAAACACCATATATTTT | CAIRPGQGFSGNTIYF
NA | TRBD1 | TRBJ2-7 | TRBV5-1 | TGCGCCAGCAGCTTTTTAACCGGGACAGGATTATACGAGCAGTACTTC | CASSFLTGTGLYEQYF
NA | NA | TRBJ2-7 | TRBV7-9 | TGTGCCAGCAGCTCACAGGAGGGGTTTGAAGTGTACGAGCAGTACTTC | CASSSQEGFEVYEQYF
once | NA | TRBJ2-3 | TRBV10-1 | TGCGCCAGCAGTGAGACGGGGGACCCCTCCAAGGTTTCGCAGTATTTT | CASSETGDPSKVSQYF
NA | TRBD2 | TRBJ2-7 | TRBV14 | TGTGCCAGCAGCCAAGAGGGACTAGCTTTCGGGCAGTACTTC | CASSQEGLAFGQYF
once | TRBD1 | TRBJ1-6 | TRBV5-1 | TGCGCCAGCAGCCCCCTCGGACAGGGGGTGATTGGATCACCCCTCCACTTT | CASSPLGQGVIGSPLHF
few | TRBD1 | TRBJ1-6 | TRBV2 | TGTGCCAGCAGACAGGGGGTTAGTAATTCACCCCTCCACTTT | CASRQGVSNSPLHF
once | NA | TRBJ1-4 | TRBV7-8 | TGTGCCAGCAGCTTAAACGGGGTAACTAATGAAAAACTGTTTTTT | CASSLNGVTNEKLFF
NA | TRBD2 | TRBJ2-7 | TRBV4-1 | TGCGCCAGCAGCCCTAGCGGGAGTACGGGAGAGCAGTACTTC | CASSPSGSTGEQYF
NA | TRBD2 | TRBJ2-7 | TRBV7-9 | TGTGCCACGGGGGGGGGCACCGAGCAGTACTTC | CATGGGTEQYF
NA | TRBD1 | TRBJ1-2 | TRBV11-3 | TGTGCCAGCAGCGGCCGGACAGGGGGCGGCTACACCTTC | CASSGRTGGGYTF
NA | TRBD2 | TRBJ2-3 | TRBV5-5 | TGTGCCAGCAGCTTGGGTGGACTAGCGGGAGGCCGCCTCAGCACAGATACGCAGTATTTT | CASSLGGLAGGRLSTDTQYF
NA | TRBD2 | TRBJ2-1 | TRBV6-5 | TGTGCCAGCAGCATCCGGGACTACCACAATGAGCAGTTCTTC | CASSIRDYHNEQFF
NA | TRBD2 | TRBJ2-5 | TRBV5-1 | TGCGCCAGCAGCTACTTAGCGGGGGAACAAGAGACCCAGTACTTC | CASSYLAGEQETQYF
NA | NA | TRBJ2-1 | TRBV27 | TGTGCCAGCAGTTTATCTCCCGGCCCGGGCGGGACGGACTACAATGAGCAGTTCTTC | CASSLSPGPGGTDYNEQFF
NA | NA | TRBJ2-7 | TRBV15 | TGTGCCACCAGCAGAGCATATGCGGCCGATATTACCTACGAGCAGTACTTC | CATSRAYAADITYEQYF
NA | TRBD1 | TRBJ2-7 | TRBV4-1 | TGCGCCAGCAGCCAAGATCCAGGGACAGCCCTGACCTACGAGCAGTACTTC | CASSQDPGTALTYEQYF
NA | TRBD2 | TRBJ2-7 | TRBV11-2 | TGTGCCAGCAGCTTAGGGGTGACTAGCGGGAGGTACGAGCAGTACTTC | CASSLGVTSGRYEQYF
NA | NA | TRBJ2-1 | TRBV18 | TGTGCCAGCTCACCACCCGGATTAGACATCTCCTACAATGAGCAGTTCTTC | CASSPPGLDISYNEQFF
NA | TRBD1 | TRBJ1-2 | TRBV28 | TGTGCCAGCACCCCCGGACAGGAAAATGGCTACACCTTC | CASTPGQENGYTF